Shown below are 3 T cell receptor beta chains from a single sample sequenced in a study of CD4 T cells in relation to SARS-CoV-2 and coronaviruses. Produced via immunoSEQ multiplex PCR; TCRdb's table is partial and in-frame only. The sample yields tens of thousands of clones, over 75% seen once. Their cognate antigens are unknown. Sequenced material: naive CD4+ T cells from PBMCs, cultured in vitro. Noted subset: naive CD4+ T cells isolated by negative enrichment. The receptor source for this set is an adult with COVID-19.

The chain uses TRBV7-8 and TRBJ2-5; a weak D match, TRBD1 (7 bases). Trimming cost V 8 bases and J 5 bases, with 18 bases left between them. This CDR3 spans 14 amino acids. Germline lookup yields CDR1 SGHVS and CDR2 FQNEAQ. The CDR3 sequence: CASRLGGFGETQYF. The CDR3 nucleotides are TGTGCCAGCCGACTAGGGGGCTTCGGGGAGACCCAGTACTTC.

The chain uses TRBV7-3 and TRBJ2-3, with D uncertain. The CDR3 sequence is 14 residues long. CDR1 is SGHTA and CDR2 is FQGTGA in the germline V gene. The V end lost 3 bases, the J end lost 2 bases, and 9 bases lay between the germline ends. The CDR3 loop reads CASSFNDHTDTQYF. The CDR3 nucleotides read TGTGCCAGCAGCTTCAACGACCACACAGATACGCAGTATTTT. The entire variable domain, with the rest obtained from reference TRBV7-3 and TRBJ2-3, is as follows: GAGVSQTPSNKVTEKGKYVELRCDPISGHTALYWYRQSLGQGPEFLIYFQGTGAADDSGLPNDRFFAVRPEGSVSTLKIQRTERGDSAVYLCASSFNDHTDTQYFGPGTRLTVL.

The V and J genes are TRBV4-1 and TRBJ2-6; no clear D. Germline CDR1 MGHRA, CDR2 YSYEKL. Trimming removed 5 bases from V and 4 bases from J, with 9 bases in between. The CDR3 has 14 amino acids. The CDR3 DNA reads TGCGCCAGCAGCAAAGTCTCCGGGGCCAACGTCCTGACTTTC. It encodes CASSKVSGANVLTF.